The entry that follows covers one T cell receptor beta chain sequence. This sample was included in a study of blood T cell repertoires in COVID-19. About the study: From the United States, Italy and Spain came samples of acute and convalescent COVID-19. T cells, B-cell-depleted T cells, or PBMCs provided the cDNA or gDNA that served as material.

Data came from immunoSEQ multiplex PCR; TCRdb stores just in-frame clones and leaves some out. The table has 150,000 to 200,000 clones, 83% seen once. Individuals aged about 18 to 89 years were recruited from approximately 24 US areas. The CDR3 sequence is 13 residues long. The J segment lost 7 bases and the V segment lost 3 bases, leaving 5 bases of the junction unmatched. This clonotype originated in a woman between 50 and 59 years old who had recovered from COVID-19. The sequenced sample consisted of PBMCs or T cells enriched from blood (not recorded which). V is TRBV12-3 or TRBV12-4 and J is TRBJ1-2; 7 positions agree with TRBD1. The CDR3 region is CASSFEGGGGYTF. In DNA, the CDR3 is TGTGCCAGCAGTTTTGAAGGGGGCGGTGGCTACACCTTC.